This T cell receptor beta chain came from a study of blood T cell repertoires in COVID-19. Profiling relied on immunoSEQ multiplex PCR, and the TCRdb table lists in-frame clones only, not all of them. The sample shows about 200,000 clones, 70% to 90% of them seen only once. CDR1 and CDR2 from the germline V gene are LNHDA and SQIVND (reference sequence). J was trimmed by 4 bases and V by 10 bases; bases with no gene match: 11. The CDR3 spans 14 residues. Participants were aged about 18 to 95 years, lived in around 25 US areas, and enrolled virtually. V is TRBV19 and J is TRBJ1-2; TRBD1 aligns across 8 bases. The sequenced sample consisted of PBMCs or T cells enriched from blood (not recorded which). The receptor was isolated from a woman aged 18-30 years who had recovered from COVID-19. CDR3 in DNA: TGTGCCACCCTGATTGGACAGGGTGCCTATGGCTACACCTTC. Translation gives CATLIGQGAYGYTF.